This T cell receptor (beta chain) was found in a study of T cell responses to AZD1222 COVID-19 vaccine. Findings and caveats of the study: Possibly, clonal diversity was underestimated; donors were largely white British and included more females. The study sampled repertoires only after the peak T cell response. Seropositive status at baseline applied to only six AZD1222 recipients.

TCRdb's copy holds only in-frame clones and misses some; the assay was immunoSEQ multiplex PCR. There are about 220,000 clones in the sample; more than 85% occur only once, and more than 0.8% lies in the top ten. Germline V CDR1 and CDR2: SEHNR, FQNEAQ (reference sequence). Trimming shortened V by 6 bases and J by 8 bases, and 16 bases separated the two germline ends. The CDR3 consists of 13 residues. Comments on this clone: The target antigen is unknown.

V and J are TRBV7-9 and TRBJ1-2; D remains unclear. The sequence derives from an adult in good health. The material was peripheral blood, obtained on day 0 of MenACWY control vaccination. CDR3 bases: TGTGCCAGCAGAGTAGTCATTTCCAAGGGCTACACCTTC. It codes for CASRVVISKGYTF.